The T cell receptor (beta chain) described here comes from a study of blood T cell repertoires in COVID-19. Original handling: Estimated nucleated cell counts came from reference gene primer amplification. Sequencing was performed with immunoSEQ multiplex PCR; in TCRdb, only in-frame clones are kept and a portion is missing. Clone size and V and J calls were adopted from that table, with D and trimming inferred from the DNA. The data contain 500,000 to 600,000 clones, approximately 91% of them singletons. The germline V gene encodes CDR1 LNHNV and CDR2 YYDKDF (reference sequence). The CDR3 is 15 residues long. With 4 bases clipped from V and 8 bases from J, the junction kept 8 bases outside the gene matches.

The TCR originated in a woman in her 50s with COVID-19, enrolled during active disease. The sample was peripheral blood. The genes are TRBV15 and TRBJ1-5; 10 bases line up with TRBD1. CDR3 region: CATSKDRGRGKPQHF. CDR3 coding DNA: TGTGCCACCAGCAAAGACAGGGGGCGCGGGAAGCCCCAGCATTTT.